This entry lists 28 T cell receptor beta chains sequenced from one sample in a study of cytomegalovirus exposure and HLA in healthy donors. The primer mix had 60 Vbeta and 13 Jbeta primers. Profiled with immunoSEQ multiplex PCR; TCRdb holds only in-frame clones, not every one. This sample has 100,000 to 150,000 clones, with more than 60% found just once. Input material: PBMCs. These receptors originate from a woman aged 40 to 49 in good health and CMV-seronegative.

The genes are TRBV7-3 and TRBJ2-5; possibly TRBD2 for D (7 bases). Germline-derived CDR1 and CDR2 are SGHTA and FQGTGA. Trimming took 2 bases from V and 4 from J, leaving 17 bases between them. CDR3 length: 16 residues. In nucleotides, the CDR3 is TGTGCCAGCAGCTTAGCCGGTGGGGGGGCGCCAGAGACCCAGTACTTC. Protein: CASSLAGGGAPETQYF.

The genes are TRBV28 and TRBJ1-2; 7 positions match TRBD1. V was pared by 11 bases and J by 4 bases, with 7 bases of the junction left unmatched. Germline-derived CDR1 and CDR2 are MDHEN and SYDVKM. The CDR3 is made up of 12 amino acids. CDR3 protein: CAAVQGSYGYTF. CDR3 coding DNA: TGTGCCGCCGTACAGGGGAGCTATGGCTACACCTTC.

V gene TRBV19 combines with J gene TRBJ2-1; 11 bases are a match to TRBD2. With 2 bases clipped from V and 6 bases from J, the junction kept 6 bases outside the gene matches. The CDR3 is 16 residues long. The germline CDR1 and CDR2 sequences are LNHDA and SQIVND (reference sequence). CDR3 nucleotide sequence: TGTGCCAGTAGTATAACTAGCGGGAGCGGTGGCAATGAGCAGTTCTTC. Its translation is CASSITSGSGGNEQFF.

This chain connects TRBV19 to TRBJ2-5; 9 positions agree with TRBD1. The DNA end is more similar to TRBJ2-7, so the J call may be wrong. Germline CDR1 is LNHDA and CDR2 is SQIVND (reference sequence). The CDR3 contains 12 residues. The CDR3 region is CASGTGLYEQYF. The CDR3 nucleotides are TGTGCCAGCGGGACAGGGCTATACGAGCAGTACTTC.

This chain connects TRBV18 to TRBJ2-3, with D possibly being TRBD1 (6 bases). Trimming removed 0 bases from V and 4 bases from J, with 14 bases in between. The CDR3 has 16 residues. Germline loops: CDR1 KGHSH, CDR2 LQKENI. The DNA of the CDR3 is TGTGCCAGCTCACCACCCGCAGGGGCGATATCAGATACGCAGTATTTT. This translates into CASSPPAGAISDTQYF.

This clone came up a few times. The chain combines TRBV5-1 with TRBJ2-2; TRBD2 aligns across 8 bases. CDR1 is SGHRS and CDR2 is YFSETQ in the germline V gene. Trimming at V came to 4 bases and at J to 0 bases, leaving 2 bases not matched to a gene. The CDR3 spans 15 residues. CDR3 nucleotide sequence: TGCGCCAGCAGCAATAGCGGGACGAACACCGGGGAGCTGTTTTTT. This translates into CASSNSGTNTGELFF.

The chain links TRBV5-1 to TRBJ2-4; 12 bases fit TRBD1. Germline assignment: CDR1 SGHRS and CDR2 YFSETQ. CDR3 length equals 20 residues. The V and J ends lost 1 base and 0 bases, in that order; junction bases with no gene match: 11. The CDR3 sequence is CASSLNSPGQGALAKNIQYF. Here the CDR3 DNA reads TGCGCCAGCAGCTTGAATTCACCGGGACAGGGGGCTCTAGCCAAAAACATTCAGTACTTC.

In nucleotides, the CDR3 is TGTGCCAGCAGCCCCGGGGGGCAGGGTGGCGAGCAGTACTTC. Protein: CASSPGGQGGEQYF. This rearrangement joins TRBV7-2 to TRBJ2-7; D might be TRBD2 (7 bases). Germline V gene sequence: CDR1 SGHTA, CDR2 FQGNSA. The length of the CDR3 is 14 residues. The V end lost 5 bases, the J end lost 6 bases, and 17 bases lay between the germline ends.

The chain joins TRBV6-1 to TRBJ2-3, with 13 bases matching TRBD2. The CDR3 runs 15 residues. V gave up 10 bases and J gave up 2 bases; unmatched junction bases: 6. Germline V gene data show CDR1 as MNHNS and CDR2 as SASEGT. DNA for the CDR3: TGTGCCATCCCGACTAGCGGGGGGCTCACAGATACGCAGTATTTT. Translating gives CAIPTSGGLTDTQYF.

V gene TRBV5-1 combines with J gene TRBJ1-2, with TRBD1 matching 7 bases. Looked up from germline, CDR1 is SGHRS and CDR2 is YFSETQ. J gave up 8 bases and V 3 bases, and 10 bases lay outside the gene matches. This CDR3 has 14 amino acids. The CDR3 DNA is TGCGCCAGCAGCTCAGGGGGAGGTCTAGAAGGCTACACCTTC. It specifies CASSSGGGLEGYTF.

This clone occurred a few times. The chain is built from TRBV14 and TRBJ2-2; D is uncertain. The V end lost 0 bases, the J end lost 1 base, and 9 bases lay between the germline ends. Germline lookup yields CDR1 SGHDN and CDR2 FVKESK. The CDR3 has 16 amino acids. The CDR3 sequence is CASSQDLPGNTGELFF. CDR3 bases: TGTGCCAGCAGCCAAGATCTTCCGGGGAACACCGGGGAGCTGTTTTTT.

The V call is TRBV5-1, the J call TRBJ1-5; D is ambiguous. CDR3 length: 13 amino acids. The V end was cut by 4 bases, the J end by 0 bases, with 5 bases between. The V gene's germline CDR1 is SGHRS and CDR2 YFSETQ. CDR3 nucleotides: TGCGCCAGCAGCCGCGATAGCAATCAGCCCCAGCATTTT. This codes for CASSRDSNQPQHF. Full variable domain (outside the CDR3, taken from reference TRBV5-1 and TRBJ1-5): KAGVTQTPRYLIKTRGQQVTLSCSPISGHRSVSWYQQTPGQGLQFLFEYFSETQRNKGNFPGRFSGRQFSNSRSEMNVSTLELGDSALYLCASSRDSNQPQHFGDGTRLSIL.

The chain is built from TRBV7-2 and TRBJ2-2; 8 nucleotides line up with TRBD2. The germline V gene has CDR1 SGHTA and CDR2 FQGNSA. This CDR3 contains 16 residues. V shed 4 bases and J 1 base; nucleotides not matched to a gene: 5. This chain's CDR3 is CASSSGLELNTGELFF. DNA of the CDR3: TGTGCCAGCAGCTCGGGACTAGAGCTGAACACCGGGGAGCTGTTTTTT.

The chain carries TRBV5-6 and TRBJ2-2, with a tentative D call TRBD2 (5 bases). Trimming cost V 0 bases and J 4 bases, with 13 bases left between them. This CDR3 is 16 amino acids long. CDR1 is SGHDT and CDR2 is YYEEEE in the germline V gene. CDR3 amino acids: CASSLGYLGSTGELFF. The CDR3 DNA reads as TGTGCCAGCAGCTTGGGTTATCTAGGGAGCACCGGGGAGCTGTTTTTT.

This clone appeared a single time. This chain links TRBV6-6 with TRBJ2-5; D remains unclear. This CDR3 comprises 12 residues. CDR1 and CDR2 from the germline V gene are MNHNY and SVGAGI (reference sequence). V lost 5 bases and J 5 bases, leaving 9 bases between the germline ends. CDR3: CASSPRRETQYF. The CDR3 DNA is TGTGCCAGCAGTCCTCGGCGGGAGACCCAGTACTTC.

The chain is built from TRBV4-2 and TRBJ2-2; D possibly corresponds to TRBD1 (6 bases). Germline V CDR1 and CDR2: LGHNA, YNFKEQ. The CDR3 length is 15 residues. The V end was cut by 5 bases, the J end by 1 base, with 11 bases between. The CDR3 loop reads CASSDMDRNTGELFF. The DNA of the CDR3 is TGTGCCAGCAGCGATATGGACAGGAACACCGGGGAGCTGTTTTTT.

The CDR3 region is CASSRGQPVNYGYTF. The CDR3 nucleotides are TGTGCCAGCAGTCGGGGACAGCCCGTTAACTATGGCTACACCTTC. The chain joins TRBV14 to TRBJ1-2, with TRBD1 matching 7 bases. This CDR3 region has 15 residues. V lost 6 bases to trimming and J lost 1 base; unmatched junction nucleotides: 8. Per germline, CDR1 SGHDN and CDR2 FVKESK. Complete variable domain (other parts from reference TRBV14 and TRBJ1-2): EAGVTQFPSHSVIEKGQTVTLRCDPISGHDNLYWYRRVMGKEIKFLLHFVKESKQDESGMPNNRFLAERTGGTYSTLKVQPAELEDSGVYFCASSRGQPVNYGYTFGSGTRLTVV.

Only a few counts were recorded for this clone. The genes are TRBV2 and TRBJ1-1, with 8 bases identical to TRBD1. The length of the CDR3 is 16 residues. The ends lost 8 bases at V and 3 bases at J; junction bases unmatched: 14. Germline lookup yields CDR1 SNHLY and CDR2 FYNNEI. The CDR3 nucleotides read TGTGCCAGCGTTCGATCAGGGGGCGGGTCGCACACTGAAGCTTTCTTT. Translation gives CASVRSGGGSHTEAFF.

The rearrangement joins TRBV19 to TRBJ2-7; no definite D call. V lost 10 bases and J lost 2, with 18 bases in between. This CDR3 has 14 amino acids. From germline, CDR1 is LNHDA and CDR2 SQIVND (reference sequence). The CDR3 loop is CATTDGGLPYEQYF. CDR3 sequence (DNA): TGTGCCACAACAGATGGTGGGCTACCCTACGAGCAGTACTTC.

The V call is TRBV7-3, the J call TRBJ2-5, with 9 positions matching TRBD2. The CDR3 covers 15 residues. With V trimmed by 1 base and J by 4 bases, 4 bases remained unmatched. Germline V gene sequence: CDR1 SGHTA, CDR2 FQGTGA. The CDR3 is CASSLIGTSSETQYF. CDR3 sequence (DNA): TGTGCCAGCAGCTTAATCGGGACTAGCTCAGAGACCCAGTACTTC.

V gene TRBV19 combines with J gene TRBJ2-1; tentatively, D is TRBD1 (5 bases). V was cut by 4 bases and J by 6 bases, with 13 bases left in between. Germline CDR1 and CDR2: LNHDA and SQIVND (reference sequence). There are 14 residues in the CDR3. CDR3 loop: CASSKGVDGNEQFF. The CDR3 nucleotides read TGTGCCAGTAGTAAAGGGGTTGATGGCAATGAGCAGTTCTTC.

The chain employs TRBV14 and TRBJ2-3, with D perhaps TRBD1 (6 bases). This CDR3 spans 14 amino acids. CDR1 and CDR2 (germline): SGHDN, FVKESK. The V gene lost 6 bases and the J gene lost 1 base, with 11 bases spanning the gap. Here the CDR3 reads CASRVRTGTDTQYF. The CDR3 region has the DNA TGTGCCAGCAGGGTCCGGACAGGCACAGATACGCAGTATTTT.

The CDR3 sequence is CASSPNRGTNEKLFF. The CDR3 DNA reads TGCGCCAGCAGCCCCAACAGGGGAACTAATGAAAAACTGTTTTTT. The chain combines TRBV5-1 with TRBJ1-4; 7 bases are a match to TRBD1. The germline V gene has CDR1 SGHRS and CDR2 YFSETQ. The ends lost 4 bases at V and 1 base at J; junction bases unmatched: 4. CDR3 size: 15 residues. The complete variable domain, with remaining parts taken from reference TRBV5-1 and TRBJ1-4, reads KAGVTQTPRYLIKTRGQQVTLSCSPISGHRSVSWYQQTPGQGLQFLFEYFSETQRNKGNFPGRFSGRQFSNSRSEMNVSTLELGDSALYLCASSPNRGTNEKLFFGSGTQLSVL.

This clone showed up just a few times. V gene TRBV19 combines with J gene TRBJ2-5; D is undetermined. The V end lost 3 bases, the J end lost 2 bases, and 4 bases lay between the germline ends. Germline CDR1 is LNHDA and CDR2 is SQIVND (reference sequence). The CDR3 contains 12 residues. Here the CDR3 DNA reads TGTGCCAGTAGTATCGGGCAAGAGACCCAGTACTTC. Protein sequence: CASSIGQETQYF.

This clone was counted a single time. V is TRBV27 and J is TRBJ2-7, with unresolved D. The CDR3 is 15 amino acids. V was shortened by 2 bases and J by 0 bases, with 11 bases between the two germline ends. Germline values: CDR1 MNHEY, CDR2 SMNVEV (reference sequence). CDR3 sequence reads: CASSLEATSSYEQYF. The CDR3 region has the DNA TGTGCCAGCAGTTTAGAGGCCACAAGCTCCTACGAGCAGTACTTC.

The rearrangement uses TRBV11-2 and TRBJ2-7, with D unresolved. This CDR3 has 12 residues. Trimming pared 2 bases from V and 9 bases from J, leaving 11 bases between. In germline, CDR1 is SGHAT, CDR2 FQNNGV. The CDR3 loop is CASSLYDTRQYF. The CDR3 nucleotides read TGTGCCAGCAGCTTATATGACACACGGCAGTACTTC.

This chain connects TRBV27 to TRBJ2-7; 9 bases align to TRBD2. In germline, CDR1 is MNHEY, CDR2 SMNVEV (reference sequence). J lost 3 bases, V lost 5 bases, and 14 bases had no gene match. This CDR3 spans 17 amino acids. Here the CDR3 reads CASSRGPSGDLGYEQYF. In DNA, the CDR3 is TGTGCCAGCAGTAGGGGGCCTAGCGGGGATCTGGGCTACGAGCAGTACTTC.

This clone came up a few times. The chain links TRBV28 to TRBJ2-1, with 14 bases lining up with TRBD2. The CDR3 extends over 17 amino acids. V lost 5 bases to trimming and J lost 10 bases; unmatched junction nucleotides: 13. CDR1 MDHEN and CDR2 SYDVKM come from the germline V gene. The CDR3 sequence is CASSLILRLAGGPEQFF. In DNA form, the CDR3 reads TGTGCCAGCAGTCTCATTCTCCGACTAGCGGGAGGGCCAGAGCAGTTCTTC.